This T cell receptor beta chain was sequenced for a study of regulatory T cells in long-lasting Graves disease. Study results and caveats: Public clonotype sharing was higher in persistent than newly diagnosed patients.

The TCR beta library used iRepertoire HTBI primers with Arm-PCR amplification of CDR3. TCRdb independently ran MiXCR on the multiplex PCR reads; one entry per CDR3 protein. Of hundreds of thousands of distinct CDR3 sequences listed, 30% are singletons. Germline V gene data show CDR1 as MGHDK and CDR2 as SYGVNS. V shed 1 base and J shed 7 bases, with 16 bases lying between them. There are 16 residues in the CDR3. Points on this clonotype: Its antigen is unknown.

Time point reported: persistent/refractory GD, antithyroid drugs over 5 years with positive TRAb. After RNA was extracted from PBMCs, the TCR library was made from it. The TCR sequence derives from a female donor with Graves disease. The sequencing here drew on peripheral blood mononuclear cells (PBMCs), taken when the disease was refractory, from a patient treated with antithyroid drugs. The genes are TRBV25-1 and TRBJ1-4, with D unclear. DNA of the CDR3: TGTGCCAGCAGTGAATGGAGTACGGGTGAGGGTGAAAAACTGTTTTTT. It encodes CASSEWSTGEGEKLFF.